Reported below is one TCR beta chain. These data come from a study of blood T cell repertoires in COVID-19. Looking at the study overall: Both acute and convalescent COVID-19 samples were obtained from the United States, Italy and Spain. PBMCs, B-cell-depleted T cells, or T cells provided the cDNA or gDNA that made up the material.

CDR3 length: 13 residues. Trimming cost V 4 bases and J 5 bases; bases outside gene matches: 5. In germline, CDR1 is SQVTM, CDR2 ANQGSEA. In the authors' methods: Amplification from reference gene primers served as the basis for estimated nucleated cell counts. The method was immunoSEQ multiplex PCR; TCRdb's version includes in-frame clones alone and lacks a portion of them. V and J calls and clone size are as listed in that table; D and trimming were resolved from the DNA. The sample holds 200,000 to 300,000 clones, around 84% seen once. The specimen was peripheral blood. The sequence came from a man aged 60-69 years with acute or convalescent COVID-19. The chain couples TRBV29-1 to TRBJ1-1, with 9 bases fitting TRBD1. The CDR3 region has the DNA TGCAGCGTTGCCCACAGGGGGCGAACTGAAGCTTTCTTT. It is translated as CSVAHRGRTEAFF.